These T cell receptor beta chains were read from a single sample in a study of CD8 T cells in Susac syndrome. TCRdb ran MiXCR on the immunoSEQ multiplex PCR reads and lists one entry per CDR3 protein. The sample records 170,000 or so distinct CDR3 sequences, roughly 96% being singletons. Sequencing used CD8+ T cells from PBMCs. The source is a human donor with multiple sclerosis. CDR3s include the opening cysteine and the closing phenylalanine or tryptophan. Fields, in order: V gene, D gene, clone size, J gene, CDR3 DNA, CDR3 protein. A D gene is named only where the DNA matches it firmly. Clone size, where shown, is once, few, many, or a class for clones that have expanded.

v_gene: TRBV7-8; d_gene: TRBD2; abundance: .; j_gene: TRBJ2-1; CDR3nt: TGTGCCAGCAGCACAACCGGGACTAGCGGGACCCATGAGCAGTTCTTC; CDR3aa: CASSTTGTSGTHEQFF
v_gene: TRBV7-8; d_gene: TRBD2; abundance: .; j_gene: TRBJ2-1; CDR3nt: TGTGCCAGCAGCCCCGTACTAGCCCTCCCGGCGGGAGGGCCTAATGAGCAGTTCTTC; CDR3aa: CASSPVLALPAGGPNEQFF
v_gene: TRBV7-9; d_gene: TRBD1; abundance: .; j_gene: TRBJ2-1; CDR3nt: TGTGCCAGCAGCTCGATAAGGGACAGGGCCTACAATGAGCAGTTCTTC; CDR3aa: CASSSIRDRAYNEQFF
v_gene: TRBV29-1; d_gene: .; abundance: .; j_gene: TRBJ2-1; CDR3nt: TGCAGCGTTGTTACGGTGTACAATGAGCAGTTCTTC; CDR3aa: CSVVTVYNEQFF
v_gene: TRBV7-9; d_gene: .; abundance: .; j_gene: TRBJ2-3; CDR3nt: TGTGCCAGCAGGCCAGCGGTCACAGATACGCAGTATTTT; CDR3aa: CASRPAVTDTQYF
v_gene: TRBV9; d_gene: .; abundance: .; j_gene: TRBJ2-1; CDR3nt: TGTGCCAGCAGCGTAGGTGGGGGCGAAAACAATGAGCAGTTCTTC; CDR3aa: CASSVGGGENNEQFF
v_gene: TRBV2; d_gene: .; abundance: .; j_gene: TRBJ2-7; CDR3nt: TGTGCCAGCAGTGAGGACCTTCGGCAGTACTTC; CDR3aa: CASSEDLRQYF
v_gene: TRBV20-1; d_gene: TRBD2; abundance: .; j_gene: TRBJ2-3; CDR3nt: TGCAGTGCTCCCAGCGGGGAGGTAGATACGCAGTATTTT; CDR3aa: CSAPSGEVDTQYF
v_gene: TRBV28; d_gene: .; abundance: .; j_gene: TRBJ2-7; CDR3nt: TGTGCCAGCAGTCCAGAGGACGGCGGCGAGCAGTACTTC; CDR3aa: CASSPEDGGEQYF
v_gene: TRBV27; d_gene: .; abundance: .; j_gene: TRBJ1-5; CDR3nt: TGTGCCAGCAGTTTATCGTTGGGCCCCGAGGGCAATCAGCCCCAGCATTTT; CDR3aa: CASSLSLGPEGNQPQHF
v_gene: TRBV15; d_gene: .; abundance: .; j_gene: TRBJ2-1; CDR3nt: TGTGCCACCAGCAGAGAGGAGGGGGACCAACAGGGCAATGAGCAGTTCTTC; CDR3aa: CATSREEGDQQGNEQFF
v_gene: TRBV20-1; d_gene: .; abundance: .; j_gene: TRBJ2-1; CDR3nt: TGCAGTGCTAGAGCCGTCGGAGGCTCCTACAATGAGCAGTTCTTC; CDR3aa: CSARAVGGSYNEQFF
v_gene: TRBV6-6; d_gene: .; abundance: once; j_gene: TRBJ2-3; CDR3nt: TGTGCCAGCAGTTACATCGGGGGCACAGATACGCAGTATTTT; CDR3aa: CASSYIGGTDTQYF
v_gene: TRBV28; d_gene: TRBD1; abundance: .; j_gene: TRBJ2-1; CDR3nt: TGTGCCAGCAGTCCCCGGGACAGAGACAATGAGCAGTTCTTC; CDR3aa: CASSPRDRDNEQFF
v_gene: TRBV12-3/TRBV12-4; d_gene: .; abundance: .; j_gene: TRBJ1-2; CDR3nt: TGTGCCAGCAGTTTAGGCAAGGGTTTGTGGGGCTACACCTTC; CDR3aa: CASSLGKGLWGYTF
v_gene: TRBV13; d_gene: TRBD1; abundance: .; j_gene: TRBJ1-6; CDR3nt: TGTGCCAGCAGCTCCCTTCGACAGGGAACACCCCTCCACTTT; CDR3aa: CASSSLRQGTPLHF
v_gene: TRBV29-1; d_gene: .; abundance: .; j_gene: TRBJ2-1; CDR3nt: TGCAGCGTGCAGGGTTGGTCCTACAATGAGCAGTTCTTC; CDR3aa: CSVQGWSYNEQFF
v_gene: TRBV7-9; d_gene: TRBD2; abundance: .; j_gene: TRBJ2-1; CDR3nt: TGTGCCAGCAGCTTTCCTAGCGGGAGGGCCCTCAATGAGCAGTTCTTC; CDR3aa: CASSFPSGRALNEQFF
v_gene: TRBV27; d_gene: .; abundance: .; j_gene: TRBJ2-5; CDR3nt: TGTGCCAGCAGTGGCTGGAGAGGGGAGTATCGAGAGACCCAGTACTTC; CDR3aa: CASSGWRGEYRETQYF
v_gene: TRBV15; d_gene: .; abundance: .; j_gene: TRBJ2-4; CDR3nt: TGTGCCACCAGCAGAGATCTCCCTAGCGCCGCCAAAAACATTCAGTACTTC; CDR3aa: CATSRDLPSAAKNIQYF
v_gene: TRBV15; d_gene: .; abundance: .; j_gene: TRBJ1-1; CDR3nt: TGTGCCACCAGCAGTACCAACACTGAAGCTTTCTTT; CDR3aa: CATSSTNTEAFF
v_gene: TRBV27; d_gene: .; abundance: .; j_gene: TRBJ1-1; CDR3nt: TGTGCCAGCAGTTTATCCCCGAGGCACACTGAAGCTTTCTTT; CDR3aa: CASSLSPRHTEAFF
v_gene: TRBV3-1; d_gene: .; abundance: once; j_gene: TRBJ2-1; CDR3nt: TGTGCCAGCAGCCCCGAGGCGGACAGATACAATGAGCAGTTCTTC; CDR3aa: CASSPEADRYNEQFF
v_gene: TRBV28; d_gene: .; abundance: .; j_gene: TRBJ2-5; CDR3nt: TGTGCCAGCAGTCCCTTCCAGGGGACCGAGACCCAGTACTTC; CDR3aa: CASSPFQGTETQYF
v_gene: TRBV15; d_gene: TRBD2; abundance: .; j_gene: TRBJ2-7; CDR3nt: TGTGCCACCAGCAGAGACCGGTATAGCGGGAACGAGCAGTACTTC; CDR3aa: CATSRDRYSGNEQYF
v_gene: TRBV27; d_gene: .; abundance: .; j_gene: TRBJ2-3; CDR3nt: TGTGCCATCTCCATGGGACCTCGGGCAGATACGCAGTATTTT; CDR3aa: CAISMGPRADTQYF
v_gene: TRBV6-5; d_gene: .; abundance: .; j_gene: TRBJ2-1; CDR3nt: TGTGCCAGCAGTTCTGCGGCCCAGGGGGGGGATGAGCAGTTCTTC; CDR3aa: CASSSAAQGGDEQFF
v_gene: TRBV27; d_gene: .; abundance: .; j_gene: TRBJ2-5; CDR3nt: TGTGCCAGCAGTTTCCAGGGGCGGGAGACCCAGTACTTC; CDR3aa: CASSFQGRETQYF
v_gene: TRBV20-1; d_gene: .; abundance: once; j_gene: TRBJ2-7; CDR3nt: TGCAGTGCTTCGGACGGGGGCTACGAGCAGTACTTC; CDR3aa: CSASDGGYEQYF
v_gene: TRBV19; d_gene: .; abundance: .; j_gene: TRBJ1-2; CDR3nt: TGTGCCAGTATAAAGAGATCTGAGGGGGATGGCTACACCTTC; CDR3aa: CASIKRSEGDGYTF
v_gene: TRBV30; d_gene: .; abundance: .; j_gene: TRBJ1-5; CDR3nt: TGTGCCTGGAGTGTACACGGCGATCAGCCCCAGCATTTT; CDR3aa: CAWSVHGDQPQHF
v_gene: TRBV29-1; d_gene: TRBD2; abundance: once; j_gene: TRBJ2-5; CDR3nt: TGCAGCGTTGAAGAGCGGGAGTGGGAGACCCAGTACTTC; CDR3aa: CSVEEREWETQYF
v_gene: TRBV15; d_gene: TRBD1; abundance: .; j_gene: TRBJ2-7; CDR3nt: TGTGCCACCAGCAGAGATTGGACAGGGACCCACGAGCAGTACTTC; CDR3aa: CATSRDWTGTHEQYF
v_gene: TRBV18; d_gene: TRBD1; abundance: once; j_gene: TRBJ1-2; CDR3nt: TGTGCCAGCTCCGACGGGACAGATATTGGCTACACCTTC; CDR3aa: CASSDGTDIGYTF